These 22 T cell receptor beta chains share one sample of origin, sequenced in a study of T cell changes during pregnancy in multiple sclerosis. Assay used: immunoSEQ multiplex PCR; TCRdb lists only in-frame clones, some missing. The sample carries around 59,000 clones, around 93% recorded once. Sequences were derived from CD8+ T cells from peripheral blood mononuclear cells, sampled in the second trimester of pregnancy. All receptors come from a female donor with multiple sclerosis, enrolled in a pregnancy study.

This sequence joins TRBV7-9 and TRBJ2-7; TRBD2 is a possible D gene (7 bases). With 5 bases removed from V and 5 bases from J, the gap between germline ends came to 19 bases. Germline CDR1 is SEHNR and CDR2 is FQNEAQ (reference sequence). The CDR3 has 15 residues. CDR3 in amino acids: CASSVFGGLGDEQYF. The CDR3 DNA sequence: TGTGCCAGCAGCGTATTCGGGGGGCTTGGGGACGAGCAGTACTTC. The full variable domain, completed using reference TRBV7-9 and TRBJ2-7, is DTGVSQNPRHKITKRGQNVTFRCDPISEHNRLYWYRQTLGQGPEFLTYFQNEAQLEKSRLLSDRFSAERPKGSFSTLEIQRTEQGDSAMYLCASSVFGGLGDEQYFGPGTRLTVT.

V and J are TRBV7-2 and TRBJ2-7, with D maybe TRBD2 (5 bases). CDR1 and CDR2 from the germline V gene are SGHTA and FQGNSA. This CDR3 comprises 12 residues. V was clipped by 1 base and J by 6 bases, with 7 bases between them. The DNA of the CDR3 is TGTGCCAGCAGCTTAGAAGGAGGCGAGCAGTACTTC. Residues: CASSLEGGEQYF.

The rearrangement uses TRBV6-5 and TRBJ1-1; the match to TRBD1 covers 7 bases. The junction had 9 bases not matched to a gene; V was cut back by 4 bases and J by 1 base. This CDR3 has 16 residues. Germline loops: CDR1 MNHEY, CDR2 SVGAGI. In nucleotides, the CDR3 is TGTGCCAGCAGTTTACAGGGGAATATATGGAACACTGAAGCTTTCTTT. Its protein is CASSLQGNIWNTEAFF.

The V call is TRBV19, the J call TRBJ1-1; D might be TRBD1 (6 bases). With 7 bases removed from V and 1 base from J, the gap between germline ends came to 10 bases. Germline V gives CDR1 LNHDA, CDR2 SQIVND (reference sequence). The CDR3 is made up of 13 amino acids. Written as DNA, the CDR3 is TGTGCCAGTAAAGACAGGCCGAACACTGAAGCTTTCTTT. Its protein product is CASKDRPNTEAFF.

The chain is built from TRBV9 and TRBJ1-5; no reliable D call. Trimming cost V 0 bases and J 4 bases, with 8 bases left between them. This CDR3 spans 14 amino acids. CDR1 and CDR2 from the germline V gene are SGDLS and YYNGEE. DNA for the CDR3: TGTGCCAGCAGCGTAGACGACTTGAATCAGCCCCAGCATTTT. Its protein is CASSVDDLNQPQHF.

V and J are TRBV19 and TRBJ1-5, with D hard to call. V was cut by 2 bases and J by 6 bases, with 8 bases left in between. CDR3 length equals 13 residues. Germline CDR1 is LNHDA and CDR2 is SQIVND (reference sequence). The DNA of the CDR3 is TGTGCCAGTAGTATAAGCTTATCTCAGCCCCAGCATTTT. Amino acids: CASSISLSQPQHF.

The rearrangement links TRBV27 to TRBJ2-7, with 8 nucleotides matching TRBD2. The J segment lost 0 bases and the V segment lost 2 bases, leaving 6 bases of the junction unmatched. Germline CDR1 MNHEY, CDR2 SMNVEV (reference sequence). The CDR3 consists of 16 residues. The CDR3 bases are TGTGCCAGCAGTTTAACCCCCAGCGGGAGCTCCTACGAGCAGTACTTC. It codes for CASSLTPSGSSYEQYF.

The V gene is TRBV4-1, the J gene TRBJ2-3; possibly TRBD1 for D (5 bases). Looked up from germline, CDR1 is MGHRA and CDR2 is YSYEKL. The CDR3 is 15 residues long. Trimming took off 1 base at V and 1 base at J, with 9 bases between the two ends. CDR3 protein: CASSQATGGTDTQYF. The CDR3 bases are TGCGCCAGCAGCCAAGCAACAGGAGGCACAGATACGCAGTATTTT.

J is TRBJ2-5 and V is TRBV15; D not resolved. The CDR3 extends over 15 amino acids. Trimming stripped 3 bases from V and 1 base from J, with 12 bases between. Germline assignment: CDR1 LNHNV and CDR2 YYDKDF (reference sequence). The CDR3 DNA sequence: TGTGCCACCAGCAGTACAGACGGCACCCAAGAGACCCAGTACTTC. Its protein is CATSSTDGTQETQYF.

The CDR3 loop reads CASSDRGSTEAFF. DNA for the CDR3: TGTGCCAGCAGCGACAGGGGGAGCACTGAAGCTTTCTTT. The rearrangement links TRBV11-2 to TRBJ1-1, with 9 bases aligning to TRBD1. CDR1 is SGHAT, CDR2 FQNNGV, per germline. V was pared by 5 bases and J by 4 bases, with 2 bases of the junction left unmatched. The CDR3 is made up of 13 amino acids.

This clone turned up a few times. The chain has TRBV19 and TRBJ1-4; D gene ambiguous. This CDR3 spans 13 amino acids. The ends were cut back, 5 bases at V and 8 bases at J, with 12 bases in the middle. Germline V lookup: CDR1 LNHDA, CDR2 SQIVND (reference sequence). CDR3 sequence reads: CASSGRYNEKLFF. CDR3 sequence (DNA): TGTGCCAGTAGTGGTCGGTATAACGAAAAACTGTTTTTT. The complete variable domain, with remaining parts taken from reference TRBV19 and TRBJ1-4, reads DGGITQSPKYLFRKEGQNVTLSCEQNLNHDAMYWYRQDPGQGLRLIYYSQIVNDFQKGDIAEGYSVSREKKESFPLTVTSAQKNPTAFYLCASSGRYNEKLFFGSGTQLSVL.

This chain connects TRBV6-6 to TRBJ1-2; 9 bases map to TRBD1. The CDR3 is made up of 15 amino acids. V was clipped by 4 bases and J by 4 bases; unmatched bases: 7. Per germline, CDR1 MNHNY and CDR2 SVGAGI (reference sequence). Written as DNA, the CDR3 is TGTGCCAGCAGTTCCGGGACAGGGTCTCCCTATGGCTACACCTTC. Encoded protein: CASSSGTGSPYGYTF.

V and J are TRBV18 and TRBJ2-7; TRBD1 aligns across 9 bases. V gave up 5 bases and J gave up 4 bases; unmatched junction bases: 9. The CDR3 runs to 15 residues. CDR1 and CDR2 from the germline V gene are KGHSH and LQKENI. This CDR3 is CASSFTGTGRYEQYF. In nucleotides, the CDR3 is TGTGCCAGCTCATTCACCGGGACAGGGCGGTACGAGCAGTACTTC.

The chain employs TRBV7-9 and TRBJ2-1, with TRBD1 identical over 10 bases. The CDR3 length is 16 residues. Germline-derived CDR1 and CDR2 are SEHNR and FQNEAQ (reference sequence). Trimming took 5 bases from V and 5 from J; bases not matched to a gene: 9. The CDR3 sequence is CASSKTGQGPNNEQFF. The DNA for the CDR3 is TGTGCCAGCAGCAAAACGGGACAGGGGCCAAACAATGAGCAGTTCTTC.

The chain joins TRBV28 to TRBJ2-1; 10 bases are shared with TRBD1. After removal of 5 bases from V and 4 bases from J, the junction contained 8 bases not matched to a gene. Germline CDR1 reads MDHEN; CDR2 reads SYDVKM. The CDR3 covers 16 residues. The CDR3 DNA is TGTGCCAGCAGTGCACGGTGGACAGGGGGGTACAATGAGCAGTTCTTC. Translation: CASSARWTGGYNEQFF.

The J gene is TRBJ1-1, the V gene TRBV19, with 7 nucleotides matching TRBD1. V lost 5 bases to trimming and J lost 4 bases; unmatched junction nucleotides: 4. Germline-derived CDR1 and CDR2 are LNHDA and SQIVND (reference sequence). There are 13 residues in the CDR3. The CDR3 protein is CASSLGQSTEAFF. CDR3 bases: TGTGCCAGTAGTCTGGGACAGAGCACTGAAGCTTTCTTT.

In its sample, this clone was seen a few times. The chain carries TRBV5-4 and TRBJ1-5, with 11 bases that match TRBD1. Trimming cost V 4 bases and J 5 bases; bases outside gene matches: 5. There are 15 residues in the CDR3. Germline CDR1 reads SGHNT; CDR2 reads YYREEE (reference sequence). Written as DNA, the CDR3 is TGTGCCAGCAGCCCCGGGACAGGGGGAGATCAGCCCCAGCATTTT. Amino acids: CASSPGTGGDQPQHF.

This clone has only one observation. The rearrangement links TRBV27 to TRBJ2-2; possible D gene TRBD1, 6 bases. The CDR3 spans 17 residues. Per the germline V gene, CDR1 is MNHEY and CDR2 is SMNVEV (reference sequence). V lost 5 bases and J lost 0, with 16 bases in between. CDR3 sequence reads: CASSPNPGAPNTGELFF. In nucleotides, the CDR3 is TGTGCCAGCAGTCCCAACCCAGGGGCCCCGAACACCGGGGAGCTGTTTTTT.

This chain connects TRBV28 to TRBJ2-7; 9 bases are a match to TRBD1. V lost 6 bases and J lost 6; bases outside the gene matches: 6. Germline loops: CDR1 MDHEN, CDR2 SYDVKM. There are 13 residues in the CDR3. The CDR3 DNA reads TGTGCCAGCAGCGTAACAGGGGGCTCCGAGCAGTACTTC. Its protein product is CASSVTGGSEQYF. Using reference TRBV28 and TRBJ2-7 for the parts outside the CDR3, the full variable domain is DVKVTQSSRYLVKRTGEKVFLECVQDMDHENMFWYRQDPGLGLRLIYFSYDVKMKEKGDIPEGYSVSREKKERFSLILESASTNQTSMYLCASSVTGGSEQYFGPGTRLTVT.

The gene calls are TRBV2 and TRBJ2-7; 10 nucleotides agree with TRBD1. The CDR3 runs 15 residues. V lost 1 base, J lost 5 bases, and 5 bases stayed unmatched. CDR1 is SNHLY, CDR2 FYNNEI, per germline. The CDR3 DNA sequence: TGTGCCAGCAGTGAAGGACAGGGGGCTGGAAACGAGCAGTACTTC. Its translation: CASSEGQGAGNEQYF.

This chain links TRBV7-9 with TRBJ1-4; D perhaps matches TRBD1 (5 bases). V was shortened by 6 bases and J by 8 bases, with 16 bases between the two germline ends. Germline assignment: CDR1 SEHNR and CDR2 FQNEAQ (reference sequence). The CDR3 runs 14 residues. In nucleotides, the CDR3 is TGTGCCAGCAGGTCGCTGGGGGGGGAAGAAAAACTGTTTTTT. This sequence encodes CASRSLGGEEKLFF.

The CDR3 protein is CASSASKRNEKLFF. The CDR3 bases are TGTGCCAGCAGCGCCTCCAAGAGAAATGAAAAACTGTTTTTT. This chain uses TRBV6-1 with TRBJ1-4, with D unclear. Deletions cut 6 bases from V and 5 bases from J, with 13 bases between. The germline V gene has CDR1 MNHNS and CDR2 SASEGT. The CDR3 extends over 14 amino acids.